The clone carrying this T cell receptor beta chain has a count of ten or more. Its target is unknown. The data belong to a study of T cell repertoires in cytomegalovirus infection. About the research overall: Both CMV infection and a matching HLA type were indicated by public TCR beta signatures.

Whole-study findings and limits: Clonotype analysis showed dominance of the ex vivo response by HLA-C-restricted CMV-specific TCR beta clonotypes.

The CDR3 sequence is 14 residues long. Per the germline V gene, CDR1 is SGHVS and CDR2 is FQNEAQ. The ends lost 4 bases at V and 8 bases at J; junction bases unmatched: 7. TCRdb redid the calling of the reads with MiXCR, one entry per CDR3 protein. The sample contains roughly 630,000 distinct CDR3 sequences, 20% to 30% of which appear only once. Sequencing input: CD8+ T cells from PBMCs. The chain has TRBV7-8 and TRBJ2-1, with TRBD2 matching over 8 bases. This receptor was obtained from a human donor in good health (CMV status not recorded). Some clones in this sample may be carry-over from other donors' samples. The CDR3 sequence is CASSSAGTRDEQFF. The CDR3 coding sequence is TGTGCCAGCAGCTCAGCCGGGACTAGAGATGAGCAGTTCTTC.